Presented here are 8 T cell receptor beta chains from one specimen sequenced in a study of blood T cell repertoires in COVID-19. The repertoire was sequenced with immunoSEQ multiplex PCR; TCRdb's copy has only in-frame clones and lacks some. The sample contains some 80,000 clones, roughly 81% of which appear only once. The specimen was peripheral blood. The receptors come from a man aged 60-69 years with COVID-19, enrolled during active disease.

The V and J genes are TRBV15 and TRBJ2-5; TRBD2 matches 7 bases. Germline values: CDR1 LNHNV, CDR2 YYDKDF (reference sequence). This CDR3 is 16 amino acids long. J was trimmed by 1 base and V by 0 bases; bases with no gene match: 5. CDR3 DNA sequence: TGTGCCACCAGCAGAGATCCCGGGACTATCCAAGAGACCCAGTACTTC. Encoded protein: CATSRDPGTIQETQYF.

This chain links TRBV10-2 with TRBJ1-2; D call uncertain. Trimming cost V 7 bases and J 1 base, with 10 bases left between them. This CDR3 has 13 amino acids. Germline V gene data show CDR1 as WSHSY and CDR2 as SAAADI. The CDR3 DNA sequence: TGCGCCAGCAAGCACCCCCTTAACTATGGCTACACCTTC. Translation: CASKHPLNYGYTF.

V gene TRBV2 combines with J gene TRBJ1-1; D possibly corresponds to TRBD1 (6 bases). Germline assignment: CDR1 SNHLY and CDR2 FYNNEI. Trimming took 7 bases from V and 4 from J, leaving 13 bases between them. The CDR3 spans 13 residues. CDR3 DNA sequence: TGTGCCAGCATGAGTCAGGGGAGCACTGAAGCTTTCTTT. It codes for CASMSQGSTEAFF. The entire variable domain, with the rest obtained from reference TRBV2 and TRBJ1-1, is as follows: EPEVTQTPSHQVTQMGQEVILRCVPISNHLYFYWYRQILGQKVEFLVSFYNNEISEKSEIFDDQFSVERPDGSNFTLKIRSTKLEDSAMYFCASMSQGSTEAFFGQGTRLTVV.

The genes are TRBV10-3 and TRBJ2-2; TRBD1 is a possible D gene (6 bases). Germline-derived CDR1 and CDR2 are ENHRY and SYGVKD. The CDR3 sequence is 13 residues long. Trimming cost V 10 bases and J 4 bases, with 13 bases left between them. The CDR3, as DNA: TGTGCCACTAGACAGGCAAGCACCGGGGAGCTGTTTTTT. It specifies CATRQASTGELFF.

The chain has TRBV3-1 (or the pseudogene TRBV3-2) and TRBJ1-2, with D tentatively TRBD1 (5 bases). V shed 8 bases and J shed 3 bases, with 10 bases lying between them. CDR3 length: 12 amino acids. Per germline, CDR1 LGHDT and CDR2 YNNKEL (reference sequence). The CDR3 sequence is CASSDSYYGYTF. The CDR3 coding sequence is TGTGCCAGCTCAGACAGTTACTATGGCTACACCTTC.

The rearrangement uses TRBV10-1 and TRBJ1-6; tentative D call: TRBD1 (6 bases). The V end was cut by 10 bases, the J end by 4 bases, with 11 bases between. CDR1 and CDR2 from the germline V gene are WNHNN and SYGVQD (reference sequence). The CDR3 is made up of 13 amino acids. The CDR3 DNA reads TGCGCCACCGCGACAGGATATAATTCACCCCTCCACTTT. Protein: CATATGYNSPLHF.

The chain combines TRBV10-1 with TRBJ2-3, with D tentatively TRBD2 (5 bases). This CDR3 spans 14 amino acids. Per the germline V gene, CDR1 is WNHNN and CDR2 is SYGVQD (reference sequence). V dropped 6 bases and J dropped 1 base, with 11 bases sitting between them. This CDR3 reads CASSRGLRTDTQYF. CDR3 bases: TGCGCCAGCAGCCGTGGACTTCGCACAGATACGCAGTATTTT.

This chain links TRBV10-1 with TRBJ2-5; 8 bases map to TRBD2. The CDR3 has 16 residues. Germline-derived CDR1 and CDR2 are WNHNN and SYGVQD (reference sequence). Germline trimming cut 2 bases from V and 7 bases from J; bases unmatched to any gene: 12. CDR3 sequence reads: CASSEGGRAGAGTQYF. The DNA of the CDR3 is TGCGCCAGCAGTGAGGGTGGACGAGCGGGAGCGGGGACCCAGTACTTC.